This T cell receptor (beta chain) was captured by sequencing in a study of T cell repertoires in cytomegalovirus infection. Study-level information: Based on public TCR beta signatures, there were indications of CMV infection and of a matching HLA type. The study, taken as a whole, reports: The ex vivo response showed dominance by HLA-C-restricted CMV-specific TCR beta clonotypes. Accumulated public TCR beta family frequency recognized individuals carrying CMV together with the relevant HLA.

From the reads, TCRdb called clonotypes with MiXCR, one entry per CDR3 protein. This sample has about 460,000 distinct CDR3 sequences, with about 10% found just once. Of note for this clonotype: The target antigen is unknown.

Germline lookup yields CDR1 MNHEY and CDR2 SMNVEV (reference sequence). Trimming took 6 bases from V and 3 from J; bases not matched to a gene: 7. The CDR3 is made up of 15 amino acids. The chain carries TRBV27 and TRBJ2-3, with TRBD2 matching over 9 bases. Sequencing was carried out using PBMCs. This receptor was taken from a human donor in good health (CMV status not recorded). Some clones in this sample may be carry-over from other donors' samples. The CDR3, as DNA: TGTGCCAGCAGAGCCCTAGCGGGAAGAACAGATACGCAGTATTTT. It is translated as CASRALAGRTDTQYF.